The rows below give T cell receptor beta chains drawn from one sample of a study of sequential checkpoint blockade in melanoma. Method: immunoSEQ multiplex PCR; TCRdb's copy keeps in-frame clones and lacks some. The repertoire consists of around 12,000 clones, with 55% to 70% occurring once and the leading ten covering 28%. The sample in question was CD8+ T cells sorted from blood (inferred from file names), obtained from a patient given nivolumab and ipilimumab in sequence. Receptors originate from a human donor with melanoma. Each CDR3 is given with its conserved first and last residue. Fields, in order: V gene, D gene, J gene, CDR3 protein. D genes are given only for firm matches.

TRBV10-1	.	TRBJ2-7	CASSGDGLIPEQYF
TRBV4-1	TRBD1	TRBJ1-6	CASSQVTGGSPLHF
TRBV30	TRBD1	TRBJ1-2	CAVGRGAGYTF
TRBV5-1	TRBD2	TRBJ2-3	CASSLEREVGTDTQYF
TRBV11-3	.	TRBJ2-7	CASSFRAPPTPREQYF
TRBV15	.	TRBJ2-4	CATSREETGPKNIQYF
TRBV9	TRBD1	TRBJ2-7	CASSADTGTGSYEQYF
TRBV6-5	.	TRBJ1-4	CASSYSSRGKLFF
TRBV9	.	TRBJ2-7	CASSVAGVGYEQYF
TRBV19	.	TRBJ2-7	CASSTAGEIYEQYF
TRBV14	TRBD1	TRBJ1-4	CASSQTGGYEKLFF
TRBV29-1	.	TRBJ2-2	CSVEAFRTGMNTGELFF
TRBV27	.	TRBJ1-4	CASSFGSTNEKLFF
TRBV4-3	.	TRBJ2-3	CASSQLGAGWVGDTQYF
TRBV5-1	.	TRBJ1-3	CASRRDLGNTIYF
TRBV19	TRBD1	TRBJ1-5	CASSPGQGYSNQPQHF
TRBV27	TRBD2	TRBJ2-3	CASSLGLAELTDTQYF
TRBV2	TRBD2	TRBJ2-5	CASSESLAVETQYF
TRBV19	.	TRBJ1-4	CASSIVGTNEKLFF
TRBV7-2	.	TRBJ1-5	CASSLSGRVSQPQHF
TRBV5-6	.	TRBJ2-5	CASSPDSGETQYF
TRBV30	.	TRBJ2-5	CAWGRRETETQYF
TRBV9	TRBD2	TRBJ2-7	CASSATGTTRPYEQYF
TRBV27	.	TRBJ1-5	CASSLGTRGDQPQHF
TRBV7-8	.	TRBJ2-7	CASSLGLGGPYSYEQYF
TRBV10-3	.	TRBJ2-7	CAYLGDSSSYEQYF
TRBV7-8	TRBD1	TRBJ2-3	CASIPGQGTDTQYF
TRBV19	.	TRBJ2-2	CASSAPRDTTGELFF
TRBV9	TRBD2	TRBJ2-5	CASSLLAGGPGETQYF